This record covers a single TCR beta chain. Participant age was roughly 18 to 100 years, and participants resided in roughly 25 US areas. Clinical history as reported by participants underpinned cohort assignment. Trimming shortened V by 1 base and J by 10 bases, and 13 bases separated the two germline ends. CDR3 length: 12 amino acids. Germline loops: CDR1 GTSNPN, CDR2 SVGIG (reference sequence). Some clones are missing from TCRdb's copy, which holds only in-frame ones; the method was immunoSEQ multiplex PCR. The table has approximately 270,000 clones, 91% seen once. This sample was taken from a study of blood T cell repertoires in COVID-19. Study overall: Donors in the United States, Italy and Spain gave samples during acute or convalescent COVID-19. T cells, B-cell-depleted T cells, or PBMCs provided the cDNA or gDNA that served as material.

Sequenced material: PBMCs or T cells enriched from blood (not recorded which). This chain joins TRBV30 and TRBJ1-2, with D unclear. The sequence derives from a human donor in a cohort exposed to, infected with or recovered from COVID-19 (not recorded which). The donor label of this sample is uncertain. The CDR3 coding sequence is TGTGCCTGGAGTGGATCAAGTCAGATCTACACCTTC. This gives the protein CAWSGSSQIYTF.